What follows are 26 T cell receptor beta chains derived from one specimen sequenced in a study of blood T cell repertoires in COVID-19. TCRdb's table, derived via immunoSEQ multiplex PCR, lists solely in-frame clones and lacks some. Among 150,000 to 200,000 clones listed, almost 85% were seen once. The specimen was peripheral blood. The receptor source for this set is a man between 18 and 29 years old with active or convalescent COVID-19.

The rearrangement joins TRBV4-1 to TRBJ2-7, with 11 nucleotides matching TRBD2. Trimming removed 4 bases from V and 1 base from J; junction bases left unmatched: 9. The CDR3 is made up of 17 amino acids. Germline loops: CDR1 MGHRA, CDR2 YSYEKL. The CDR3 is CASSLYPGLAGSYEQYF. The CDR3 DNA is TGCGCCAGCAGCCTTTACCCAGGACTAGCGGGTTCCTACGAGCAGTACTTC.

CDR3 residues: CASSQEGEFRYEQYF. The CDR3 DNA is TGCGCCAGCAGCCAAGAAGGGGAATTCCGCTACGAGCAGTACTTC. V gene TRBV4-3 combines with J gene TRBJ2-7, with D possibly matching TRBD1 (5 bases). Germline values: CDR1 LGHNA, CDR2 YSLEER. With 0 bases removed from V and 3 bases from J, the gap between germline ends came to 12 bases. The CDR3 totals 15 residues.

The chain is built from TRBV6-5 and TRBJ1-2, with D possibly matching TRBD1 (5 bases). The V end lost 0 bases, the J end lost 7 bases, and 9 bases lay between the germline ends. CDR3 length: 13 residues. CDR1 and CDR2 (germline): MNHEY, SVGAGI. CDR3 loop: CASSYSSGAGYTF. In DNA, the CDR3 is TGTGCCAGCAGTTACTCGAGCGGGGCTGGCTACACCTTC.

CDR3 sequence: CASSLADRKVSGANVLTF. CDR3 DNA: TGTGCCAGCAGCTTAGCCGACAGAAAGGTATCTGGGGCCAACGTCCTGACTTTC. The chain links TRBV7-9 to TRBJ2-6, with TRBD1 as a possible D gene (5 bases). Germline values: CDR1 SEHNR, CDR2 FQNEAQ (reference sequence). The CDR3 sequence is 18 residues long. Trimming stripped 0 bases from V and 1 base from J, with 13 bases between.

This clone was detected only once. The rearrangement uses TRBV7-3 and TRBJ2-1, with 9 nucleotides matching TRBD2. This CDR3 is 15 amino acids long. With 5 bases clipped from V and 8 bases from J, the junction kept 10 bases outside the gene matches. The germline V gene has CDR1 SGHTA and CDR2 FQGTGA. The CDR3 here is CASSNQREDGHEQFF. DNA of the CDR3: TGTGCCAGCAGCAACCAGCGGGAGGACGGGCATGAGCAGTTCTTC. Using reference TRBV7-3 and TRBJ2-1 for the parts outside the CDR3, the full variable domain is GAGVSQTPSNKVTEKGKYVELRCDPISGHTALYWYRQSLGQGPEFLIYFQGTGAADDSGLPNDRFFAVRPEGSVSTLKIQRTERGDSAVYLCASSNQREDGHEQFFGPGTRLTVL.

This clone appeared a few times. This chain joins TRBV6-2 or TRBV6-3 and TRBJ2-3, with 12 nucleotides matching TRBD2. This CDR3 comprises 16 residues. J lost 5 bases, V lost 4 bases, and 7 bases had no gene match. CDR1 is MNHEY, CDR2 SVGEGT, per germline. The CDR3 coding sequence is TGTGCCAGCAGTTCTCCTAGCGGGAGGGCCAGAGATACGCAGTATTTT. It codes for CASSSPSGRARDTQYF.

This sequence joins TRBV30 and TRBJ1-1; 8 bases match TRBD1. With 2 bases clipped from V and 11 bases from J, the junction kept 16 bases outside the gene matches. This CDR3 has 15 residues. The germline CDR1 and CDR2 sequences are GTSNPN and SVGIG (reference sequence). CDR3 sequence reads: CAWSNEPDRGFRAFF. CDR3 sequence (DNA): TGTGCCTGGAGTAATGAACCTGACAGGGGATTCCGCGCTTTCTTT.

The V gene is TRBV6-2 or TRBV6-3, the J gene TRBJ2-7, with D possibly TRBD1 on 6 matching bases. The CDR3 length is 14 residues. The germline gives CDR1 MNHEY, CDR2 SVGEGT. Trimming took off 5 bases at V and 0 bases at J, with 11 bases between the two ends. This chain's CDR3 is CASSLGQSSYEQYF. The CDR3 bases are TGTGCCAGCAGTCTTGGACAGAGCTCCTACGAGCAGTACTTC.

This clone showed up just once. The chain carries TRBV3-1 (or the pseudogene TRBV3-2) and TRBJ2-1; D is ambiguous. There are 15 residues in the CDR3. CDR1 is LGHDT and CDR2 is YNNKEL in the germline V gene (reference sequence). The V gene lost 0 bases and the J gene lost 5 bases, with 11 bases spanning the gap. The CDR3 nucleotides are TGTGCCAGCAGCCAAGATAGTCTAGTAAACAATGAGCAGTTCTTC. Its protein product is CASSQDSLVNNEQFF.

This chain connects TRBV3-1 (or the pseudogene TRBV3-2) to TRBJ2-3; 9 nucleotides match TRBD2. From germline, CDR1 is LGHDT and CDR2 YNNKEL (reference sequence). This CDR3 spans 16 amino acids. After removal of 1 base from V and 2 bases from J, the junction contained 4 bases not matched to a gene. In DNA, the CDR3 is TGTGCCAGCAGCCAAGGCCTAGCGGGGACCACAGATACGCAGTATTTT. It translates to CASSQGLAGTTDTQYF.

The V call is TRBV6-6, the J call TRBJ2-3; a possible D gene is TRBD2 (6 bases). The CDR3 is 17 residues long. With 5 bases removed from V and 0 bases from J, the gap between germline ends came to 18 bases. The germline V gene encodes CDR1 MNHNY and CDR2 SVGAGI (reference sequence). The CDR3 nucleotides read TGTGCCAGCAGTCATTTGGGCTGGGGGAGGAGCACAGATACGCAGTATTTT. It codes for CASSHLGWGRSTDTQYF.

V and J are TRBV6-5 and TRBJ1-3, with D uncertain. Germline assignment: CDR1 MNHEY and CDR2 SVGAGI. Trimming removed 4 bases from V and 2 bases from J, with 12 bases in between. The CDR3 runs 15 residues. CDR3 DNA sequence: TGTGCCAGCAGTTTTGGAGACGAAGCTGGAAACACCATATATTTT. Protein product: CASSFGDEAGNTIYF.

V usage is TRBV27 and J usage is TRBJ1-1; D is possibly TRBD1 (5 bases). CDR1 and CDR2 (germline): MNHEY, SMNVEV (reference sequence). This CDR3 comprises 15 residues. Trimming cost V 5 bases and J 0 bases, with 13 bases left between them. CDR3: CASSTRQQLNTEAFF. CDR3 DNA: TGTGCCAGCAGTACCCGACAGCAACTGAACACTGAAGCTTTCTTT.

The chain carries TRBV19 and TRBJ1-4; TRBD1 matches 7 bases. The V gene end was trimmed by 9 bases and the J gene end by 0 bases; junction bases not matched to a gene: 7. CDR1 LNHDA and CDR2 SQIVND come from the germline V gene (reference sequence). This CDR3 region has 15 residues. The CDR3: CASRDRVATNEKLFF. CDR3 coding DNA: TGTGCCAGCCGGGACAGAGTTGCAACTAATGAAAAACTGTTTTTT.

This clone was seen only once. The chain is built from TRBV11-2 and TRBJ2-3; TRBD2 agrees at 11 bases. Germline-derived CDR1 and CDR2 are SGHAT and FQNNGV. This CDR3 region has 17 residues. Unmatched junction bases numbered 9, after V lost 2 bases and J lost 5 bases. The CDR3 spells CASSLWVSGGAQDTQYF. The CDR3 DNA is TGTGCCAGCAGCTTATGGGTTAGCGGGGGGGCACAAGATACGCAGTATTTT.

The chain is built from TRBV27 and TRBJ2-1; D might be TRBD2 (5 bases). V was clipped by 5 bases and J by 3 bases, with 8 bases between them. Germline V gene sequence: CDR1 MNHEY, CDR2 SMNVEV (reference sequence). The CDR3 consists of 13 residues. The CDR3 DNA reads as TGTGCCAGCAGTCCCGGGATCTACAATGAGCAGTTCTTC. Its translation is CASSPGIYNEQFF.

J is TRBJ1-4 and V is TRBV2; 7 bases are a match to TRBD1. CDR1 and CDR2 from the germline V gene are SNHLY and FYNNEI. The junction had 7 bases not matched to a gene; V was cut back by 6 bases and J by 3 bases. The CDR3 extends over 15 amino acids. The CDR3 protein is CASRPQGGSNEKLFF. The CDR3 bases are TGTGCCAGCAGACCCCAAGGGGGCTCTAATGAAAAACTGTTTTTT.

Regarding this clone: At the DNA level, this CDR3 is encoded by other sequences in the same sample as well. This chain uses TRBV9 with TRBJ2-5, with 7 bases fitting TRBD2. Trimming removed 2 bases from V and 0 bases from J; junction bases left unmatched: 1. The CDR3 runs to 14 residues. In germline, CDR1 is SGDLS, CDR2 YYNGEE. The CDR3 loop is CASSVGTNQETQYF. CDR3 DNA sequence: TGTGCCAGCAGCGTCGGGACTAACCAAGAGACCCAGTACTTC.

The rearrangement uses TRBV6-6 and TRBJ1-3; D not certain. This CDR3 has 14 residues. Trimming left V 2 bases short and J 0 bases short, with 5 bases between. Germline V gene data show CDR1 as MNHNY and CDR2 as SVGAGI (reference sequence). Written as DNA, the CDR3 is TGTGCCAGCAGTTACACAGTCTCTGGAAACACCATATATTTT. This codes for CASSYTVSGNTIYF.

The V and J genes are TRBV6-5 and TRBJ1-6; TRBD1 is a possible D gene (5 bases). Germline V gene data show CDR1 as MNHEY and CDR2 as SVGAGI. Between the trimmed V and J ends, which lost 2 bases and 9 bases, there was a span of 11 bases. This CDR3 spans 14 amino acids. The CDR3 sequence is CASSYRQGGSPLHF. CDR3 nucleotides: TGTGCCAGCAGTTACAGGCAGGGTGGTTCACCCCTCCACTTT.

Many counts were recorded for this clone. The rearrangement uses TRBV4-2 and TRBJ2-3, with 7 bases identical to TRBD2. The CDR3 extends over 16 amino acids. From germline, CDR1 is LGHNA and CDR2 YNFKEQ. V shed 0 bases and J 8 bases; nucleotides not matched to a gene: 11. The CDR3: CASSQDPDRGGGTQYF. CDR3 nucleotides: TGTGCCAGCAGCCAAGATCCGGACCGGGGCGGGGGTACGCAGTATTTT.

The DNA of the CDR3 is TGTGCCAGCAGCCGCCAGAAGGCTAGCGAGCCAGATACGCAGTATTTT. Translated: CASSRQKASEPDTQYF. The chain couples TRBV4-2 to TRBJ2-3; weak D call: TRBD2 (6 bases). V lost 4 bases and J lost 4, with 18 bases in between. This CDR3 has 16 amino acids. The germline gives CDR1 LGHNA, CDR2 YNFKEQ.

The chain uses TRBV29-1 and TRBJ2-1; TRBD1 aligns across 12 bases. The V gene's germline CDR1 is SQVTM and CDR2 ANQGSEA. The CDR3 is 16 residues long. The junction had 9 bases not matched to a gene; V was cut back by 3 bases and J by 6 bases. CDR3 amino acids: CSVDPTGTGGFNEQFF. CDR3 nucleotides: TGCAGCGTTGACCCCACCGGGACAGGGGGCTTCAATGAGCAGTTCTTC.

This chain joins TRBV5-1 and TRBJ1-1; D unclear. Trimming pared 0 bases from V and 1 base from J, leaving 7 bases between. CDR1 SGHRS and CDR2 YFSETQ come from the germline V gene. This CDR3 comprises 14 residues. The CDR3 DNA follows: TGCGCCAGCAGCTTGGGGCTAGGGAACACTGAAGCTTTCTTT. Translation gives CASSLGLGNTEAFF.

The chain employs TRBV6-1 and TRBJ1-5; D perhaps matches TRBD1 (5 bases). The CDR3 covers 16 residues. Trimming left V 2 bases short and J 4 bases short, with 15 bases between. Looked up from germline, CDR1 is MNHNS and CDR2 is SASEGT. As DNA, the CDR3 is TGTGCCAGCAGTGAACCTCTTGGGGGGAGGAATCAGCCCCAGCATTTT. Translation gives CASSEPLGGRNQPQHF.

The rearrangement joins TRBV14 to TRBJ2-7; 10 bases match TRBD1. The germline V gene has CDR1 SGHDN and CDR2 FVKESK. Trimming took 1 base from V and 5 from J; bases not matched to a gene: 8. This CDR3 contains 16 residues. The chain's CDR3 is CASSQGDRGYFHEQYF. As DNA, the CDR3 is TGTGCCAGCAGCCAAGGGGACAGGGGATACTTCCACGAGCAGTACTTC.